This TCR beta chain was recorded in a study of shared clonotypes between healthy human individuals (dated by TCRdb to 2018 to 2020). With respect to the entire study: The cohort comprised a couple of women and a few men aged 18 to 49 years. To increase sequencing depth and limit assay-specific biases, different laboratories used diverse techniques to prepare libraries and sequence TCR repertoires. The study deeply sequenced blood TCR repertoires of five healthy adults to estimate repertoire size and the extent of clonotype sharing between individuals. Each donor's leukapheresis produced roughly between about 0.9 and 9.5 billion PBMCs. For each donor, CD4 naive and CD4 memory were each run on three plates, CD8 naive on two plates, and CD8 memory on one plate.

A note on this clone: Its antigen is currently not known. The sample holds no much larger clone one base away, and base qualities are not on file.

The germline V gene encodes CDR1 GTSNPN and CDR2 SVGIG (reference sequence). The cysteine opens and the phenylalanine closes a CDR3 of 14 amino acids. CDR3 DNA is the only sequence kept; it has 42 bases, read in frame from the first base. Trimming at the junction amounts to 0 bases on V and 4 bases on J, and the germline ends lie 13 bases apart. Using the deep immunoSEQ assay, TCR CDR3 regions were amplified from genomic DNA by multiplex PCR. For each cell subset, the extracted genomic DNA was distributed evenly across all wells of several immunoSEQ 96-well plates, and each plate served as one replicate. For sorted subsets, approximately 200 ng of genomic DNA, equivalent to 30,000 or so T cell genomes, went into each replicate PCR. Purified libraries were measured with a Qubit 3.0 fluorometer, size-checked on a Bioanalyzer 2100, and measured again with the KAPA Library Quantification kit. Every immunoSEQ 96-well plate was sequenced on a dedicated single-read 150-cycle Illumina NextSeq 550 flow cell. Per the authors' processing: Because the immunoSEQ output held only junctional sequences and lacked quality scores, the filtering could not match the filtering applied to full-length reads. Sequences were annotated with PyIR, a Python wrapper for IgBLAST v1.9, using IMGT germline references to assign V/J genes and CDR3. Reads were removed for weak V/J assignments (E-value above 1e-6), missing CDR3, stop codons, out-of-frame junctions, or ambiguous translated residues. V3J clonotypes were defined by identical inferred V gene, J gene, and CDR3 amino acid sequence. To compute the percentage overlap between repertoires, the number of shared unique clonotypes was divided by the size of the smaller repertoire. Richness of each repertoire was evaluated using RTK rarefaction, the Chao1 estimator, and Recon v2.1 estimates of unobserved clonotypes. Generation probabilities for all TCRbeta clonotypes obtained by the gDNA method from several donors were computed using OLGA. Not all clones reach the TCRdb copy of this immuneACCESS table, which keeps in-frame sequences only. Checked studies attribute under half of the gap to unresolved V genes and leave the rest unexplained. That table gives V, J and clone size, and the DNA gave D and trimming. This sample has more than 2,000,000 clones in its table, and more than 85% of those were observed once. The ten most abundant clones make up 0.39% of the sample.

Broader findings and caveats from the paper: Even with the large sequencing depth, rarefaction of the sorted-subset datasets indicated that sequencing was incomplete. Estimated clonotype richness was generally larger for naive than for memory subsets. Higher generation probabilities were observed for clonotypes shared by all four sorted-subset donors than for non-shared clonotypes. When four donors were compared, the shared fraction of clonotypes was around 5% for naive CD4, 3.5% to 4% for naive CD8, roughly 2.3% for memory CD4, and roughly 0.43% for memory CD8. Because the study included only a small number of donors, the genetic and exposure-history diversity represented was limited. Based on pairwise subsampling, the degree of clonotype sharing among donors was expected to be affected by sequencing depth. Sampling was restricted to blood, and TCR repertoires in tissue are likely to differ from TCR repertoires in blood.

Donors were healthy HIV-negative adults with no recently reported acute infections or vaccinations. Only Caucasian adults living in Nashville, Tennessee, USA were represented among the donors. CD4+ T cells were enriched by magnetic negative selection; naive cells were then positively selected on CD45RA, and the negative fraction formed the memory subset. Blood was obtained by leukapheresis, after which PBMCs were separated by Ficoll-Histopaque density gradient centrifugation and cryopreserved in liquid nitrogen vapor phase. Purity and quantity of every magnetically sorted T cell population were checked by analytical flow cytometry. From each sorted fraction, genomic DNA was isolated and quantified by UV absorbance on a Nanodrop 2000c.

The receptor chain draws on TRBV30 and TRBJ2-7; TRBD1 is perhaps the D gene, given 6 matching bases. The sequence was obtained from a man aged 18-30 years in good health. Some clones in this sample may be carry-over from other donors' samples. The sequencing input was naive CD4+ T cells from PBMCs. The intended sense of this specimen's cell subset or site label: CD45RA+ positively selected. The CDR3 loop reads CAWSVGGQPYEQYF. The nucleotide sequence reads TGTGCCTGGAGTGTAGGCGGACAGCCTTACGAGCAGTACTTC. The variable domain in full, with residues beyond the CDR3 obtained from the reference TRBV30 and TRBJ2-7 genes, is SQTIHQWPATLVQPVGSPLSLECTVEGTSNPNLYWYRQAAGRGLQLLFYSVGIGQISSEVPQNLSASRPQDRQFILSSKKLLLSDSGFYLCAWSVGGQPYEQYFGPGTRLTVT.